What follows is one T cell receptor beta chain and its context. Its antigen is not identified. This sample is drawn from a study of CXCR3-negative and CXCR3-positive naive CD8 T cells. Overall study findings and caveats: Because surface CD5 did not distinguish the naive subsets, TCR strength was inferred from TRB CDR3 properties. Compared with CXCR3-negative naive cells, CXCR3-positive naive cells showed more hydrophobic TRB CDR3s.

The TRB libraries of cDNA were built by UMI-labeled 5' RACE. From its re-call of the 5' RACE reads, TCRdb lists each CDR3 protein once, without DNA. The sample shows some 130,000 distinct CDR3 sequences, and roughly 0.62% sits with its ten largest clones. This CDR3 spans 14 amino acids. Germline V lookup: CDR1 SGHVS, CDR2 FNYEAQ. The sequence was collected from a human donor in good health. Some clones in this sample may be carry-over from other donors' samples. The sequencing sample was made of naive CXCR3+ CD8+ T cells from blood. Indicated subset: CD45RO-CCR7+CD27+CD95- naive CD8+ T cells expressing CXCR3 (TNR3+). V gene TRBV7-6 combines with J gene TRBJ2-1. CDR3 sequence: CASSLYGSNNEQFF.